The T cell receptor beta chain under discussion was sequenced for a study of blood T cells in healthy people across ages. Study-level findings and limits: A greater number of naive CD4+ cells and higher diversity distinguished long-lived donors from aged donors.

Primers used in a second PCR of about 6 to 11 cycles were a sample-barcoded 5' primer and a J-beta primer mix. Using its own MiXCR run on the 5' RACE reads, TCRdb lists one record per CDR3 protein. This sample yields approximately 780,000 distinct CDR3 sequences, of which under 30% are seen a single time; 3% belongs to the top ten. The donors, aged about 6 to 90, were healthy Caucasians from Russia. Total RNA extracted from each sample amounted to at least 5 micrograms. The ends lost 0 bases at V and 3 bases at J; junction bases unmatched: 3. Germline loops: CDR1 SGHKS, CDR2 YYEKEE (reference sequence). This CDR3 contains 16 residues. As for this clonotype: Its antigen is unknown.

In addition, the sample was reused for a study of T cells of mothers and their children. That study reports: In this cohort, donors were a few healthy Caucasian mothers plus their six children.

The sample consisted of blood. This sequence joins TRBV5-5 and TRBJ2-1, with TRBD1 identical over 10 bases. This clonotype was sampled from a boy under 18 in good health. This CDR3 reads CASSLDRDRGYNEQFF. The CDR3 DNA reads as TGTGCCAGCAGCTTGGATAGGGACAGGGGCTACAATGAGCAGTTCTTC.